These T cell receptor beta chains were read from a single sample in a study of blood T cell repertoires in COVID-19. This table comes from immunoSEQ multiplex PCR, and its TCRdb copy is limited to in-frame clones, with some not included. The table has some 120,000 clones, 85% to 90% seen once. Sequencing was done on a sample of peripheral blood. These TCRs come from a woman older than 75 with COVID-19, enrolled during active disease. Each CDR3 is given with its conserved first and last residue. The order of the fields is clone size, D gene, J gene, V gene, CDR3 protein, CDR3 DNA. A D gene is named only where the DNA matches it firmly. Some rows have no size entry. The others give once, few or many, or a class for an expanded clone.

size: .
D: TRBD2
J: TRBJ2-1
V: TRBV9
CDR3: CASSDVDAGGEQFF
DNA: TGTGCCAGCAGCGATGTTGATGCGGGAGGTGAGCAGTTCTTC

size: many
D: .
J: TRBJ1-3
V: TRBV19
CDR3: CASSGLSISGNTIYF
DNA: TGTGCCAGTAGCGGACTATCCATCTCTGGAAACACCATATATTTT

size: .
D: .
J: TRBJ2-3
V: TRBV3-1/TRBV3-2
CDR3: CASSPEVGDTQYF
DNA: TGTGCCAGCAGTCCTGAGGTAGGAGATACGCAGTATTTT

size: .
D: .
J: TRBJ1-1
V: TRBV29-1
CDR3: CSVGNTGAITEAFF
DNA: TGCAGCGTTGGGAATACAGGAGCCATCACTGAAGCTTTCTTT

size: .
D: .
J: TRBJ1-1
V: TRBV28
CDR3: CASSSRTPREAFF
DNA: TGTGCCAGCAGTTCACGGACTCCCCGGGAAGCTTTCTTT

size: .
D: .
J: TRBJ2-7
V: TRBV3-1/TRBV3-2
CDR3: CASSQESAGVEQYF
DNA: TGTGCCAGCAGCCAAGAATCGGCAGGGGTGGAGCAGTACTTC

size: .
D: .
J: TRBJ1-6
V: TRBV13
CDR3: CASSLGFGGYNSPLHF
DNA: TGTGCCAGCAGCTTAGGGTTCGGGGGTTATAATTCACCCCTCCACTTT

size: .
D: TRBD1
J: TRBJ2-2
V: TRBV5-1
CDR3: CASSFPTGPISNTGELFF
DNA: TGCGCCAGCAGCTTCCCGACAGGGCCCATTTCGAACACCGGGGAGCTGTTTTTT

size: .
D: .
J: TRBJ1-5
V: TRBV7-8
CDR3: CASSPNRVASNQPQHF
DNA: TGTGCCAGCAGCCCTAACCGGGTGGCTAGCAATCAGCCCCAGCATTTT

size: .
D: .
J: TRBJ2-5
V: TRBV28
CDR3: CASSSPRGAETQYF
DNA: TGTGCCAGCAGTTCCCCTCGGGGGGCAGAGACCCAGTACTTC

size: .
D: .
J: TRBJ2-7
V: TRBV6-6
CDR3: CASSFAQGTYEQYF
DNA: TGTGCCAGCAGTTTTGCGCAGGGTACCTACGAGCAGTACTTC

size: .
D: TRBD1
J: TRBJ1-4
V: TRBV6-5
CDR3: CASSNHRGGEKLFF
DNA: TGTGCCAGCAGTAATCACAGGGGAGGTGAAAAACTGTTTTTT

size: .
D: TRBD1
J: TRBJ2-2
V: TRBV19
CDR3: CASSPRDSPTGELFF
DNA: TGTGCCAGTAGTCCCCGGGACAGTCCCACCGGGGAGCTGTTTTTT

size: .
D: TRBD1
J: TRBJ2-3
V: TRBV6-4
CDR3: CASSDGQGATDTQYF
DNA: TGTGCCAGCAGTGACGGACAGGGGGCGACAGATACGCAGTATTTT

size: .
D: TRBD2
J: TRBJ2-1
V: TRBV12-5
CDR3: CASGLSVAGRGEQFF
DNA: TGTGCTAGTGGTTTGTCGGTAGCGGGAAGGGGTGAGCAGTTCTTC

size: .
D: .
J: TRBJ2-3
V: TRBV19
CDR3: CASSIKGQGGIADTQYF
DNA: TGTGCCAGTAGTATAAAAGGCCAGGGTGGTATCGCAGATACGCAGTATTTT

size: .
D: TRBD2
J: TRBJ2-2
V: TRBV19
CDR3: CASSIPTSGRDGELFF
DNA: TGTGCCAGTAGTATCCCGACTAGCGGGAGAGACGGGGAGCTGTTTTTT